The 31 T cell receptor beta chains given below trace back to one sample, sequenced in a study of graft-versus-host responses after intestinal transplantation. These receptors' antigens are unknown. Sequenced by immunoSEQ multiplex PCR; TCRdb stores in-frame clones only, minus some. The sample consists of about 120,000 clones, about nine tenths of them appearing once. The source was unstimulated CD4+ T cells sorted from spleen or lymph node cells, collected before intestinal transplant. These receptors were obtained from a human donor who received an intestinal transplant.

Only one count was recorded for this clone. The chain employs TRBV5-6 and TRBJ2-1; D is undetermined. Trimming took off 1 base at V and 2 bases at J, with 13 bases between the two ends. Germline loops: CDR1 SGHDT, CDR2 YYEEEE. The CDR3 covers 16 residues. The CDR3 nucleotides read TGTGCCAGCAGCTTGCGTTCCCTTTCCCCCTACAATGAGCAGTTCTTC. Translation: CASSLRSLSPYNEQFF.

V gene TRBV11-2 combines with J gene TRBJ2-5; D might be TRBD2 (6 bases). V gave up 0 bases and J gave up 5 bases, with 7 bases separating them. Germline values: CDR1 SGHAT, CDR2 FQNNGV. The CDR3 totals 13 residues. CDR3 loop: CASSLDRGETQYF. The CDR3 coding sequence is TGTGCCAGCAGCTTAGATCGGGGGGAGACCCAGTACTTC.

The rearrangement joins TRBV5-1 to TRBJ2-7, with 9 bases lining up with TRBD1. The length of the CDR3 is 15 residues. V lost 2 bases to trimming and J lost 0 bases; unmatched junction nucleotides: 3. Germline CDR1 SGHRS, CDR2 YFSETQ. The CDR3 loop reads CASSFTGGPSYEQYF. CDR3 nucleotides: TGCGCCAGCAGCTTTACAGGGGGCCCCTCCTACGAGCAGTACTTC.

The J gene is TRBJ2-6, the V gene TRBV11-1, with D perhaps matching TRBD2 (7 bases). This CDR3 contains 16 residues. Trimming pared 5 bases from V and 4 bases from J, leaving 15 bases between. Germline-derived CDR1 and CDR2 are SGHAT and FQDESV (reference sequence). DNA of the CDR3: TGTGCCAGCAGCCAGGGGAGGGAATCAGGGGCCAACGTCCTGACTTTC. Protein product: CASSQGRESGANVLTF.

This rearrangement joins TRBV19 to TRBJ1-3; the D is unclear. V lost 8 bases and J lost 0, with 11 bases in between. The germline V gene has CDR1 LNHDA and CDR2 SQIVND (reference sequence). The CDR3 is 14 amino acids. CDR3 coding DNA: TGTGCCAGTGCTACGGGGAGCTCTGGAAACACCATATATTTT. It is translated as CASATGSSGNTIYF.

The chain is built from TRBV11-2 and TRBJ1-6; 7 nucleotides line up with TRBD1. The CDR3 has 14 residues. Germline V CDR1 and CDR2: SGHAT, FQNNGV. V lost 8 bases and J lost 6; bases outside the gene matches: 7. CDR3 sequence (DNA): TGTGCCAGCCAGGGACAGCCCCTTAATTCACCCCTCCACTTT. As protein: CASQGQPLNSPLHF.

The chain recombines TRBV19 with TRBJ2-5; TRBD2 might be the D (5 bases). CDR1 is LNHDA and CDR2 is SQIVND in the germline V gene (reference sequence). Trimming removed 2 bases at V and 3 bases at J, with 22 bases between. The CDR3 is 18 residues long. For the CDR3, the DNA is TGTGCCAGTAGTATACGTCTCCGGGGAGCGGCCAGAGAAGAGACCCAGTACTTC. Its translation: CASSIRLRGAAREETQYF.

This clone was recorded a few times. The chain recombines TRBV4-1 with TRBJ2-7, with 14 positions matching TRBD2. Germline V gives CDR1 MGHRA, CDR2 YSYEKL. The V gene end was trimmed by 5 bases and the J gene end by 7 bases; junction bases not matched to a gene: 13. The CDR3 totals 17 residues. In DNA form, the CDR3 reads TGCGCCAGCAGCATGGGACTAGCGGGAGTGGCCCCAAGGGAGCAGTACTTC. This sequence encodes CASSMGLAGVAPREQYF.

CDR3 amino acids: CASSRTGSNEQYF. The CDR3 nucleotides are TGTGCCAGTAGTCGGACAGGGTCCAACGAGCAGTACTTC. V is TRBV19 and J is TRBJ2-7, with TRBD1 matching 8 bases. This CDR3 has 13 amino acids. CDR1 LNHDA and CDR2 SQIVND come from the germline V gene (reference sequence). With 5 bases clipped from V and 5 bases from J, the junction kept 5 bases outside the gene matches.

CDR3 nucleotide sequence: TGTGCCAGCAGCTGGGACAGTGGCTCCTACAATGAGCAGTTCTTC. Residues: CASSWDSGSYNEQFF. The chain employs TRBV9 and TRBJ2-1; TRBD1 matches 7 bases. The CDR3 runs 15 residues. J was trimmed by 0 bases and V by 4 bases; bases with no gene match: 4. Looked up from germline, CDR1 is SGDLS and CDR2 is YYNGEE.

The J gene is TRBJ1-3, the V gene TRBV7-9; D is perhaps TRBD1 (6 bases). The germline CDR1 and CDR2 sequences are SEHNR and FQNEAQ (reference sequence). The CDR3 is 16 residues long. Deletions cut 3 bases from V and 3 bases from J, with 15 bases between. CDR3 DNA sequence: TGTGCCAGCAGCTTCTACAGGGCCCAGGGTGGAAACACCATATATTTT. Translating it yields CASSFYRAQGGNTIYF.

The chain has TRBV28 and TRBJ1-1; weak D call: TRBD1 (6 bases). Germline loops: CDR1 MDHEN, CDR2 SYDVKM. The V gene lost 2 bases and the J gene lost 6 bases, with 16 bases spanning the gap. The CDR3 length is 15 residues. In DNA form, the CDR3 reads TGTGCCAGCAGTTTAGGGCCCACCAGGGGCGCTGAAGCTTTCTTT. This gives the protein CASSLGPTRGAEAFF.

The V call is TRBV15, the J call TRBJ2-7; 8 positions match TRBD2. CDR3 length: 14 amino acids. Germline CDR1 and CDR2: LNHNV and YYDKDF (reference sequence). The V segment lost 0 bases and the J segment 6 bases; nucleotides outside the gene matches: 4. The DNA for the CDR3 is TGTGCCACCAGCAGAGATCCGGGGGGGACCGAGCAGTACTTC. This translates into CATSRDPGGTEQYF.

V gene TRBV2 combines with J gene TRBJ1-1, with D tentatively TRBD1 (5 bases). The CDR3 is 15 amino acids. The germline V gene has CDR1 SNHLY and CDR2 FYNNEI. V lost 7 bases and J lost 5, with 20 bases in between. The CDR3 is CASTPGTGGWTEAFF. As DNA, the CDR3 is TGTGCCAGCACCCCCGGTACGGGGGGATGGACTGAAGCTTTCTTT.

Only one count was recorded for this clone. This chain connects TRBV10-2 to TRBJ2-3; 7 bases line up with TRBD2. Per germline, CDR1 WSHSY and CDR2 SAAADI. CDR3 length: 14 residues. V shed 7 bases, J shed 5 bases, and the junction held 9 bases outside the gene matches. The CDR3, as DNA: TGCGCCAGCAAGAACATCGGCGGGGGAGATACGCAGTATTTT. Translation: CASKNIGGGDTQYF.

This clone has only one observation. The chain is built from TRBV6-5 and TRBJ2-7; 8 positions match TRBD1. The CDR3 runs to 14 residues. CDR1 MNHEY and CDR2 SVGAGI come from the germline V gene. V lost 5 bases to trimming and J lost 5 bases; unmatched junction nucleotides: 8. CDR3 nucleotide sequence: TGTGCCAGCAGTAAGTCCGGGACAGGAGACGAGCAGTACTTC. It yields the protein CASSKSGTGDEQYF.

CDR3 residues: CASRILAGGLASTDTQYF. As DNA, the CDR3 is TGTGCCAGCAGAATACTAGCGGGGGGGCTAGCTAGCACAGATACGCAGTATTTT. V gene TRBV7-8 combines with J gene TRBJ2-3, with 13 bases matching TRBD2. V lost 6 bases and J lost 0; bases outside the gene matches: 9. The CDR3 totals 18 residues. CDR1 is SGHVS and CDR2 is FQNEAQ in the germline V gene.

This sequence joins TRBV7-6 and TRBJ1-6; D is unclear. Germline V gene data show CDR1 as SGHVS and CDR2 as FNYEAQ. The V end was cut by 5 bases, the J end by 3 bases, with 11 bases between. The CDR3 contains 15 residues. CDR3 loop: CASSPGRGYNSPLHF. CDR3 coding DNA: TGTGCCAGCAGCCCCGGTCGGGGCTATAATTCACCCCTCCACTTT. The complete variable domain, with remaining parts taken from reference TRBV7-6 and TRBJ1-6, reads GAGVSQSPRYKVTKRGQDVALRCDPISGHVSLYWYRQALGQGPEFLTYFNYEAQQDKSGLPNDRFSAERPEGSISTLTIQRTEQRDSAMYRCASSPGRGYNSPLHFGNGTRLTVT.

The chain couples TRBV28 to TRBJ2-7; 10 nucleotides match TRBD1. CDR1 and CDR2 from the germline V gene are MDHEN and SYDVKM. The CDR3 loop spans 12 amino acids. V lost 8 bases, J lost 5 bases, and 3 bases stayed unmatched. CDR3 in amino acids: CASHGQGDEQYF. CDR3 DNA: TGTGCCAGCCACGGACAGGGGGACGAGCAGTACTTC.

The CDR3 nucleotides are TGTGCCAGCAGTTTTTCTTGGGGCGTCGAGCAGTTCTTC. Translated: CASSFSWGVEQFF. The genes are TRBV28 and TRBJ2-1, with a weak D call TRBD1 (5 bases). The germline CDR1 and CDR2 sequences are MDHEN and SYDVKM. Trimming left V 3 bases short and J 10 bases short, with 13 bases between. This CDR3 comprises 13 residues.

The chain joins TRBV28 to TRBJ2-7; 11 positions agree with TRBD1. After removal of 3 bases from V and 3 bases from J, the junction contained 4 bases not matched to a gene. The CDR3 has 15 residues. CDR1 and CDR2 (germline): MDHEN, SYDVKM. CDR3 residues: CASSFSGTGGYEQYF. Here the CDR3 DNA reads TGTGCCAGCAGTTTCTCCGGGACAGGGGGCTACGAGCAGTACTTC.

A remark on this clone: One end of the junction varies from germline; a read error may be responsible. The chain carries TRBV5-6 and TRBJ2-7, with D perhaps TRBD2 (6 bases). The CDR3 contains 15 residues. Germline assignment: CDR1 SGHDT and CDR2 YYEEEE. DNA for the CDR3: TGTGCCAGCAGCTTGGGCCTCATTCCCCCGGGGGAGCAGCACTTC. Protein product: CASSLGLIPPGEQHF.

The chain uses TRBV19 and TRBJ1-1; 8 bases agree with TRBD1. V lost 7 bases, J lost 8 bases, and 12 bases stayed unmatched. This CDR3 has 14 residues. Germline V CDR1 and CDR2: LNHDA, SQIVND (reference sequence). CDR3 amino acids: CASTRLNRDREAFF. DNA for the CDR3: TGTGCCAGTACCCGACTAAACCGGGACAGGGAAGCTTTCTTT.

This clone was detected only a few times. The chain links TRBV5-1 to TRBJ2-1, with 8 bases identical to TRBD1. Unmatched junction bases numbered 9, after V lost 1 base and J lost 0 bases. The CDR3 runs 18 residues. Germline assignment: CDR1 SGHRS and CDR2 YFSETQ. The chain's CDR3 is CASSLPGGLTSSYNEQFF. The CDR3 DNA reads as TGCGCCAGCAGCTTGCCAGGGGGCTTGACTAGCTCCTACAATGAGCAGTTCTTC.

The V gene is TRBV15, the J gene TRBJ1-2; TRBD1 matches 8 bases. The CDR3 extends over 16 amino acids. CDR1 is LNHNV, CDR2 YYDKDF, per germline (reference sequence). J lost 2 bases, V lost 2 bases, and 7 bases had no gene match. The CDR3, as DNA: TGTGCCACCAGCAGATACAGGGGGGAGGCGAACTATGGCTACACCTTC. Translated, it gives CATSRYRGEANYGYTF.

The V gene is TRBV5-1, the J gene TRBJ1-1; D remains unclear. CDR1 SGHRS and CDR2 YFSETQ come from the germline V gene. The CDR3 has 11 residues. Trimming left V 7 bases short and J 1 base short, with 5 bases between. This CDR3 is CASAANTEAFF. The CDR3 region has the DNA TGCGCCAGCGCGGCGAACACTGAAGCTTTCTTT. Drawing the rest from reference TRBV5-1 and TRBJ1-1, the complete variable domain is KAGVTQTPRYLIKTRGQQVTLSCSPISGHRSVSWYQQTPGQGLQFLFEYFSETQRNKGNFPGRFSGRQFSNSRSEMNVSTLELGDSALYLCASAANTEAFFGQGTRLTVV.

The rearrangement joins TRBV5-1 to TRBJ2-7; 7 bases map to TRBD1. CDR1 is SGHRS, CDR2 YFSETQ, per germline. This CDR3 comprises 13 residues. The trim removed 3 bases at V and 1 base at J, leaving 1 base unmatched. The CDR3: CASSSGQSYEQYF. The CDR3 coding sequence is TGCGCCAGCAGCTCGGGACAGTCCTACGAGCAGTACTTC. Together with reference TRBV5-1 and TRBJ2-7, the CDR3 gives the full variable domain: KAGVTQTPRYLIKTRGQQVTLSCSPISGHRSVSWYQQTPGQGLQFLFEYFSETQRNKGNFPGRFSGRQFSNSRSEMNVSTLELGDSALYLCASSSGQSYEQYFGPGTRLTVT.

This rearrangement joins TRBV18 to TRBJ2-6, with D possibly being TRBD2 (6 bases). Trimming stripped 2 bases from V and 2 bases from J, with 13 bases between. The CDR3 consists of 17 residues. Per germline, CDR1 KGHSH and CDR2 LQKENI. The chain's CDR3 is CASSPSGGTTGANVLTF. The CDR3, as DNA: TGTGCCAGCTCACCAAGTGGGGGGACGACTGGGGCCAACGTCCTGACTTTC.

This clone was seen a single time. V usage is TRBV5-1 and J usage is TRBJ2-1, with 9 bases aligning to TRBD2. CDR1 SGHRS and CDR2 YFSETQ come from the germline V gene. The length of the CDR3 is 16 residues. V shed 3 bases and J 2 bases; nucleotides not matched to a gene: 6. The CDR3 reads CASSSLAGDAYNEQFF. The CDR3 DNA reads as TGCGCCAGCAGCTCCTTAGCGGGAGACGCCTACAATGAGCAGTTCTTC.

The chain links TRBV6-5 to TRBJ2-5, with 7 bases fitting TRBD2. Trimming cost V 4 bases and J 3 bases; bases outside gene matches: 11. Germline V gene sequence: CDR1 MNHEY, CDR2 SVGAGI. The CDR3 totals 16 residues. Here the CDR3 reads CASSSLAGTIKETQYF. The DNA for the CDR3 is TGTGCCAGCAGTTCCTTGGCCGGGACTATTAAAGAGACCCAGTACTTC.

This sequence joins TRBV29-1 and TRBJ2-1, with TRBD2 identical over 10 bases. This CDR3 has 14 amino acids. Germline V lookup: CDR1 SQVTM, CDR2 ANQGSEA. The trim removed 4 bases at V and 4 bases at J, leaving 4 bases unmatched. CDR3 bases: TGCAGCGTTGTACTAGCGGGAAGTTACAATGAGCAGTTCTTC. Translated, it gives CSVVLAGSYNEQFF.